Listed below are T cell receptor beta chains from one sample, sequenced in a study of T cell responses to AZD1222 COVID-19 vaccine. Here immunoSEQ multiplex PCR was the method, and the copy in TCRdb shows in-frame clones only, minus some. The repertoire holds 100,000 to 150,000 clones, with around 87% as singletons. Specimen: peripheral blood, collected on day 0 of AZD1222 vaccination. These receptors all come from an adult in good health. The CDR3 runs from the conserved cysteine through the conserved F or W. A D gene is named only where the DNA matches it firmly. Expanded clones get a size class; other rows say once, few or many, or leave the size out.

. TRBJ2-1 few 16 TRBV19 TGTGCCAGTAGTAAGGGGACCTCCCGGGGGTACAATGAGCAGTTCTTC CASSKGTSRGYNEQFF
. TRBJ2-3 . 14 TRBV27 TGTGCCAGCAGTTTGGGGCTAGCTAAGGATACGCAGTATTTT CASSLGLAKDTQYF
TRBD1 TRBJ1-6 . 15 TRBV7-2 TGTGCCAGCAGCTTTACAGGGGGCGGGAATTCACCCCTCCACTTT CASSFTGGGNSPLHF
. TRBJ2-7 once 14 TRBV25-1 TGTGCCAGCAGTCAGGGCGGGTGGACCTACGAGCAGTACTTC CASSQGGWTYEQYF
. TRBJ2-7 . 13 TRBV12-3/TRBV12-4 TGTGCCAGCAGACAGGGTTCCTCCTACGAGCAGTACTTC CASRQGSSYEQYF
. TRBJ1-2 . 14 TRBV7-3 TGTGCCAGCAGCTTAACGGCGGAAGGTTCTGGCTACACCTTC CASSLTAEGSGYTF
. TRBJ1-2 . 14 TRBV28 TGTGCCAGCCAGACCCCTCGGTATAACTATGGCTACACCTTC CASQTPRYNYGYTF
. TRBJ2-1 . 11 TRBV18 TGTGCCAGCTCACCGGGCCAGGAGCAGTTCTTC CASSPGQEQFF
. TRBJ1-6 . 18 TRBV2 TGTGCCAGCAGGAGGCGCCAGGGTCCCTCTAATTTGAATTCACCCCTCCACTTT CASRRRQGPSNLNSPLHF
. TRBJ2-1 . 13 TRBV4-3 TGCGCCAGCAGCCACACTGGCGGGGGCGAGCAGTTCTTC CASSHTGGGEQFF
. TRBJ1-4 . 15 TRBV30 TGTGCCTGGAGTGTAAGGGTAACAACTAATGAAAAACTGTTTTTT CAWSVRVTTNEKLFF
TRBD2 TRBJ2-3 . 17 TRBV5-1 TGCGCCAGCAAGAGCCGTTTGGTGCGGGAGAGAGGGGATACGCAGTATTTT CASKSRLVRERGDTQYF
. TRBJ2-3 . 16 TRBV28 TGTGCCAGCAGTTTGTCTAAGAGGGGCGGTTGGGATACGCAGTATTTT CASSLSKRGGWDTQYF
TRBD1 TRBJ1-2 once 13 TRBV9 TGTGCCAGCAGCGCCCGGACAGGGTACGGCTACACCTTC CASSARTGYGYTF
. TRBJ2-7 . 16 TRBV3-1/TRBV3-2 TGTGCCAGCAGCCAAGATTTAACAACTGGGGACGATGAGCAGTACTTC CASSQDLTTGDDEQYF
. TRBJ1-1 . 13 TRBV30 TGTGCCTGGAGTAAGGGGATGAACACTGAAGCTTTCTTT CAWSKGMNTEAFF
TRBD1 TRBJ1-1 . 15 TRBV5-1 TGCGCCAGCAGCTTGGGGACAGGGTACCCCACTGAAGCTTTCTTT CASSLGTGYPTEAFF
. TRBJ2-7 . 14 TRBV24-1 TGTGCCACCAGTGATTCCTTGACAGGCGGCGAGCAGTACTTC CATSDSLTGGEQYF
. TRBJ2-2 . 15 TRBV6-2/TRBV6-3 TGTGCCAGCAGCCCTGCCCCCGGGGGCGTCGGGGAGCTGTTTTTT CASSPAPGGVGELFF
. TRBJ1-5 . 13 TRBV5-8 TGTGCCAGCAGCTCGGGAGGGAATCAGCCCCAGCATTTT CASSSGGNQPQHF
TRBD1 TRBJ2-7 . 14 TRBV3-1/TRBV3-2 TGTGCCACAGCAAGGGGGCTCACTACCTACGAGCAGTACTTC CATARGLTTYEQYF
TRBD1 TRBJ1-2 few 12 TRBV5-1 TGCGCCAGCAGCCCGCAGGGGGCTGGCTACACCTTC CASSPQGAGYTF
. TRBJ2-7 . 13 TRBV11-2 TGTGCCAGCAGCCCAGCCCCTAGGGACGAGCAGTACTTC CASSPAPRDEQYF
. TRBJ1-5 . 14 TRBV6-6 TGTGCCAGCAGTTACTCCGGGGCTGTTCAGCCCCAGCATTTT CASSYSGAVQPQHF
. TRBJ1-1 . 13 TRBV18 TGTGCCAGCTCACCACCTGGGGCCACTGAAGCTTTCTTT CASSPPGATEAFF
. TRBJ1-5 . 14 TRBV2 TGTGCCAGCAGGAGGGGGGGAGGGGCCCAGCCCCAGCATTTT CASRRGGGAQPQHF
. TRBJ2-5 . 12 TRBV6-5 TGTGCCAGCAGCCCCGGGCCGCGGGACCAGTACTTC CASSPGPRDQYF
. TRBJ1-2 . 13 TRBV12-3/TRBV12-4 TGTGCCAGCAGCACGGGACTGATCTATGGCTACACCTTC CASSTGLIYGYTF
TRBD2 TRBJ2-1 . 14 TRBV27 TGTGCCAGCAGTCTAGCGGGAGGTTACAATGAGCAGTTCTTC CASSLAGGYNEQFF
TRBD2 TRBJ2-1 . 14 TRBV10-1 TGCGCCAGCAGGGGACTAGTCTATCGCAATGAGCAGTTCTTC CASRGLVYRNEQFF
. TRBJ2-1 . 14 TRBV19 TGTGCCAGTAGTATCGTATCGCCGGACAATGAGCAGTTCTTC CASSIVSPDNEQFF
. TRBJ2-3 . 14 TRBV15 TGTGCCACCAGCCGAGGGGATTCCACAGATACGCAGTATTTT CATSRGDSTDTQYF
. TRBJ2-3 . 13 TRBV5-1 TGCGCCAGCAGCTTAGCAGTCACAGATACGCAGTATTTT CASSLAVTDTQYF
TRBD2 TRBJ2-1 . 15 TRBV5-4 TGTGCCAGCAGAAACAATCTAGCGGGAGTGAATGAGCAGTTCTTC CASRNNLAGVNEQFF
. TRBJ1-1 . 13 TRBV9 TGTGCCAGCAGCGTAGAAAGTATCACTGAAGCTTTCTTT CASSVESITEAFF
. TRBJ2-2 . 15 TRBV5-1 TGCGCCAGCAGCCAAGGACAGTCGACGACCGGGGAGCTGTTTTTT CASSQGQSTTGELFF
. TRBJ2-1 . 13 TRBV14 TGTGCCAGCAGCGGTTCGACTGGCAATGAGCAGTTCTTC CASSGSTGNEQFF
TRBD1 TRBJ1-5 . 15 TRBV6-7 TGTGCCAGCAGTTTGCTACAGGGGGCACAACAGCCCCAGCATTTT CASSLLQGAQQPQHF
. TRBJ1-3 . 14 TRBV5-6 TGTGCCAGCAGCTTGGCAAATCGGGGAAACACCATATATTTT CASSLANRGNTIYF
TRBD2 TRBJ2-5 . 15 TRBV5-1 TGCGCCAGCAGGCCGACTAGCGACCCCCGGGAGACCCAGTACTTC CASRPTSDPRETQYF
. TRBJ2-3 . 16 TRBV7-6 TGTGCCAGCAGCTCACTCCTAGCATTTGGCACAGATACGCAGTATTTT CASSSLLAFGTDTQYF
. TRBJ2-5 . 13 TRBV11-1 TGTGCCAGCAGCTTTTCGGGGTGGGAGACCCAGTACTTC CASSFSGWETQYF
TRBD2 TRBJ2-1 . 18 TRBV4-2 TGTGCCAGCAGCCAAGATAAGGGCGGGGGGGCCTCCTACAATGAGCAGTTCTTC CASSQDKGGGASYNEQFF
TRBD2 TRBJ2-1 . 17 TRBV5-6 TGTGCCAGCAGCTTGGGTCTGCGGGGGGGGTCCTACAATGAGCAGTTCTTC CASSLGLRGGSYNEQFF
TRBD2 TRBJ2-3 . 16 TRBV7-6 TGTGCCAGCAGCGTTCTAGCGGGGGGTCTGTCAGATACGCAGTATTTT CASSVLAGGLSDTQYF
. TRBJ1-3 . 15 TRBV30 TGTGCCTGGAGTGTTCCCGGGACCGCTGGAAACACCATATATTTT CAWSVPGTAGNTIYF
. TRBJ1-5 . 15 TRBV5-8 TGTGCCAGCAGCTTTTTCACAGGGAGCAATCAGCCCCAGCATTTT CASSFFTGSNQPQHF